The clone carrying this TCR beta chain was found a few times. The target antigen is unknown. These data belong to a study of identical twins. Study-wide results and caveats: It was possible that invariant MAIT and iNKT cells partly confounded the zero-insertion analyses. Shared out-of-frame alpha sequences (those common to twins) showed excess low generation probability. The study found weaker excess twin sharing in beta out-of-frame sequences.

TCRdb itself ran the 5' RACE reads through MiXCR, one entry per CDR3 protein. Of about 890,000 distinct CDR3 sequences listed, roughly 12% were seen once; the top ten hold 1.5% to 2%. Germline V gene lookup returns CDR1 SEHNR and CDR2 FQNEAQ (reference sequence). This CDR3 region has 13 residues. V was pared by 3 bases and J by 5 bases, with 10 bases between. These data were likewise used in another study, on yellow fever vaccine responses in identical twins. That work adds: Each twin's T cell response to the vaccine was reported to look partly convergent and partly personalized.

The source of this sequence is a woman aged 18-30 years in good health. The chain combines TRBV7-9 with TRBJ2-5; D call uncertain. Sequenced input: PBMCs. The CDR3: CASSLSAIETQYF. The CDR3 DNA follows: TGTGCCAGCAGCTTGTCAGCAATCGAGACCCAGTACTTC. Based on the CDR3 plus reference TRBV7-9 and TRBJ2-5, the full variable domain is DTGVSQNPRHKITKRGQNVTFRCDPISEHNRLYWYRQTLGQGPEFLTYFQNEAQLEKSRLLSDRFSAERPKGSFSTLEIQRTEQGDSAMYLCASSLSAIETQYFGPGTRLLVL.